Sequencing of this T cell receptor beta chain was carried out in a study of long-term antiretroviral therapy in people with HIV. At the level of the study: Collection dates of the earliest samples fall about a decade before the 2015 immediate-ART recommendation. Regarding the study as a whole: Nothing was known about ART adherence, viral resistance or changes in therapy. Dominating the repertoire at all time points were the clones that expanded before ART.

Worth noting for this clone: The antigen remains undetermined.

Researchers report immunoSEQ v3.0 was run at survey level. Per-sample targets for sequencing were 40,000-50,000 T-cell genomes. Only in-frame clones appear in the TCRdb table, and some are missing; sequencing was by immunoSEQ multiplex PCR. Of around 40,000 clones in the sample, 75% to 90% were seen once. The CDR3 is made up of 18 amino acids. The V and J ends lost 2 bases and 4 bases respectively, with 22 bases between them. Germline values: CDR1 SGHTA, CDR2 FQGNSA. This sequence originates from a woman in her late teens or twenties with HIV. The input for sequencing was unsorted PBMCs, taken just before starting antiretroviral therapy. This chain uses TRBV7-2 with TRBJ2-3, with D perhaps TRBD1 (5 bases). The CDR3: CASSLRVVGQAPSDTQYF. The CDR3 DNA follows: TGTGCCAGCAGCTTACGGGTAGTGGGGCAGGCTCCTTCAGATACGCAGTATTTT.